Sequencing of this T cell receptor beta chain was carried out in a study of T cell responses to AZD1222 COVID-19 vaccine. Study-wide points: Repertoires were collected only later (after the peak T cell response had occurred).

The data were produced by immunoSEQ multiplex PCR, yet TCRdb's version contains in-frame clones alone and is incomplete. This table holds approximately 130,000 clones, about 89% found once. Between the trimmed V and J ends, which lost 2 bases and 10 bases, there was a span of 10 bases. Germline V lookup: CDR1 SGDLS, CDR2 YYNGEE. The CDR3 covers 12 residues. Comments on this clone: Its antigen remains unknown.

The specimen was peripheral blood, collected on day 0 of AZD1222 vaccination. The chain joins TRBV9 to TRBJ1-5; perhaps TRBD1 as D (6 bases). The source of this sequence is an adult in good health. The CDR3 region has the DNA TGTGCCAGCAGCGTGGGAGGGGGTCCCCAGCATTTT. It encodes CASSVGGGPQHF.